The rows below give T cell receptor beta chains drawn from one sample of a study of beta chain features in type 1 diabetes. Some clones are missing from TCRdb's copy, which holds only in-frame ones; the method was immunoSEQ multiplex PCR. The sample lists 200,000 to 250,000 clones, roughly 16% occurring once. The sample was naive CD4+ T cells from blood. The receptors shown here come from a man aged 25 to 45 with type 1 diabetes. Each CDR3 is given with its conserved first and last residue. Each record gives: CDR3 protein, CDR3 DNA, J gene, clone size, D gene, V gene. The D gene is left open where the match is weak. Expanded clones get a size class; other rows say once, few or many, or leave the size out.

CASSPRGTSSYEQYF TGTGCCAGCTCACCACGTGGGACTAGCTCCTACGAGCAGTACTTC TRBJ2-7 few TRBD2 TRBV18
CSVGLSRGYEQYF TGCAGCGTTGGATTATCCAGGGGTTACGAGCAGTACTTC TRBJ2-7 - - TRBV29-1
CAWSSWTGNTEAFF TGTGCCTGGAGTTCGTGGACAGGGAACACTGAAGCTTTCTTT TRBJ1-1 - TRBD1 TRBV30
CASSFGGPRNLNGYTF TGTGCCAGCAGTTTTGGGGGGCCCCGAAATTTGAATGGCTACACCTTC TRBJ1-2 - - TRBV6-5
CASSPEGVPHEQYF TGTGCCAGCTCCCCAGAAGGGGTTCCCCACGAGCAGTACTTC TRBJ2-7 - - TRBV18
CATSSVDNEQFF TGTGCCACCAGCAGTGTTGACAATGAGCAGTTCTTC TRBJ2-1 few - TRBV15
CSVELLAGVNEQFF TGCAGCGTTGAACTTCTAGCGGGAGTCAATGAGCAGTTCTTC TRBJ2-1 - TRBD2 TRBV29-1
CSVARVGQPQHF TGCAGCGTTGCCAGGGTAGGTCAGCCCCAGCATTTT TRBJ1-5 few - TRBV29-1
CASSQPRTSLTGDTQYF TGTGCCAGCAGCCAACCTCGGACTAGCCTGACTGGAGATACGCAGTATTTT TRBJ2-3 - TRBD2 TRBV4-2
CASSPGSQSNIQYF TGTGCCAGCAGCCCCGGGTCGCAATCGAACATTCAGTACTTC TRBJ2-4 - - TRBV7-2
CAWRHLAARGTDTQYF TGTGCCTGGAGGCATCTAGCGGCCCGGGGGACAGATACGCAGTATTTT TRBJ2-3 few TRBD2 TRBV30
CAIVDEQYF TGTGCCATCGTGGACGAGCAGTACTTC TRBJ2-7 - - TRBV21-1
CRAAGNEQFF TGCAGGGCCGCCGGCAATGAGCAGTTCTTC TRBJ2-1 few - TRBV20-1
CASSYGTGASYEQYF TGTGCCAGCAGCTATGGGACAGGGGCGAGCTACGAGCAGTACTTC TRBJ2-7 - TRBD1 TRBV11-1
CASSVSPQGWNTEAFF TGTGCCAGCAGCGTATCCCCACAGGGTTGGAACACTGAAGCTTTCTTT TRBJ1-1 - - TRBV9
CASSPSPGQPPYEQYF TGTGCCAGCAGTCCCTCCCCGGGACAGCCACCCTACGAGCAGTACTTC TRBJ2-7 few TRBD1 TRBV7-9
CASSLGDGYEQYF TGTGCCAGCAGCTTGGGAGACGGATACGAGCAGTACTTC TRBJ2-7 few - TRBV7-2
CAWRPSGANVLTF TGTGCCTGGAGGCCCTCTGGGGCCAACGTCCTGACTTTC TRBJ2-6 - - TRBV30
CASRTGQGARGANVLTF TGTGCCAGCAGGACAGGACAGGGGGCGCGGGGGGCCAACGTCCTGACTTTC TRBJ2-6 - TRBD1 TRBV28
CASSQTITSYNEQFF TGCGCCAGCAGTCAGACTATCACCTCCTACAATGAGCAGTTCTTC TRBJ2-1 few - TRBV5-1
CASSLAVAKNIQYF TGCGCCAGCAGCTTGGCCGTAGCCAAAAACATTCAGTACTTC TRBJ2-4 few - TRBV5-1
CAIRDREVWEQYF TGTGCCATCAGGGACAGAGAAGTTTGGGAGCAGTACTTC TRBJ2-7 - - TRBV10-3
CASSLSSSGTVYEQYF TGTGCCAGCAGTTTATCGTCTAGCGGGACGGTTTACGAGCAGTACTTC TRBJ2-7 - TRBD2 TRBV28
CASSPQGADEQFF TGTGCCAGCTCACCACAGGGGGCGGATGAGCAGTTCTTC TRBJ2-1 few TRBD1 TRBV18
CAWTLGTDEKLFF TGTGCCTGGACTCTGGGAACCGATGAAAAACTGTTTTTT TRBJ1-4 - - TRBV30
CASSQDGIISTDTQYF TGTGCCAGCAGCCAAGACGGGATAATAAGCACAGATACGCAGTATTTT TRBJ2-3 - - TRBV11-1
CASKTDHSNQPQHF TGTGCCAGCAAGACAGACCATAGCAATCAGCCCCAGCATTTT TRBJ1-5 - - TRBV25-1
CASRGTTMLGAFF TGTGCCAGCAGAGGTACAACGATGCTAGGAGCTTTCTTT TRBJ1-1 few - TRBV28
CASSLGSRAAGTDTQYF TGTGCCAGCAGCCTAGGGAGTCGGGCCGCAGGCACAGATACGCAGTATTTT TRBJ2-3 few - TRBV7-2
CASSSTPQGASNEQFF TGTGCCAGCAGCTCCACCCCCCAGGGGGCATCCAATGAGCAGTTCTTC TRBJ2-1 - TRBD1 TRBV7-3
CASIGRGGTLAKNIQYF TGTGCCAGCATTGGACGGGGAGGTACTTTAGCCAAAAACATTCAGTACTTC TRBJ2-4 - - TRBV27
CASSVGTVERKEQYF TGTGCCAGCAGCGTCGGGACTGTGGAAAGGAAGGAGCAGTACTTC TRBJ2-7 few - TRBV13
CASSTRRLASGEQYF TGTGCCAGCAGCACTCGAAGACTAGCTTCTGGCGAGCAGTACTTC TRBJ2-7 - TRBD2 TRBV7-2
CASLLRGGTEAFF TGTGCCAGCCTCCTCAGGGGTGGCACTGAAGCTTTCTTT TRBJ1-1 few - TRBV27
CASSQQGLARNQYF TGTGCCAGCAGCCAACAGGGACTAGCACGAAACCAGTACTTC TRBJ2-5 few TRBD2 TRBV14
CASSVAHRDSYNEQFF TGTGCCAGCAGCGTAGCTCACAGGGATTCCTACAATGAGCAGTTCTTC TRBJ2-1 - - TRBV9
CASSLGPGGSTDTQYF TGTGCCAGCAGCTTAGGGCCAGGAGGTAGCACAGATACGCAGTATTTT TRBJ2-3 few - TRBV7-8
CASRELAREETQYF TGTGCCAGCAGAGAACTAGCGAGAGAAGAGACCCAGTACTTC TRBJ2-5 few TRBD2 TRBV2
CASSLLSTDTQYF TGCGCCAGCAGCTTATTAAGCACAGATACGCAGTATTTT TRBJ2-3 few - TRBV5-1
CASSLQSVTAGGEQYF TGTGCCAGCAGCTTACAAAGTGTCACGGCGGGTGGCGAGCAGTACTTC TRBJ2-7 - - TRBV7-2
CASSLGISGANVLTF TGTGCCAGCAGCTTGGGTATCTCTGGGGCCAACGTCCTGACTTTC TRBJ2-6 few - TRBV5-4
CAIGTSASTDTQYF TGTGCCATCGGGACTAGCGCCTCCACAGATACGCAGTATTTT TRBJ2-3 few TRBD2 TRBV10-3
CALNRENTEAFF TGTGCCTTAAATCGAGAGAACACTGAAGCTTTCTTT TRBJ1-1 - - TRBV30
CASSVAGIGAYEQYF TGTGCCAGCAGCGTAGCCGGGATTGGGGCCTACGAGCAGTACTTC TRBJ2-7 - - TRBV9
CASSFLGGFLQFF TGTGCCAGCAGTTTCCTCGGCGGGTTTTTGCAGTTCTTC TRBJ2-1 - - TRBV28